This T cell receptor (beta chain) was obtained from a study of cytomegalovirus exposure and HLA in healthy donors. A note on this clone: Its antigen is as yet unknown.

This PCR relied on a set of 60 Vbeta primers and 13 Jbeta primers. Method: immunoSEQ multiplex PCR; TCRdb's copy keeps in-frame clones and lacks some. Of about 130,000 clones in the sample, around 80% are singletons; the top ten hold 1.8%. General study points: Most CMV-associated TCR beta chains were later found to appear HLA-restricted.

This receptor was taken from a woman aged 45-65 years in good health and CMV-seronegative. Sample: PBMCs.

This CDR3 reads CSVAGGTGIINEQFF. The CDR3 DNA sequence: TGCAGCGTGGCCGGGGGGACAGGGATAATCAATGAGCAGTTCTTC. The chain has TRBV29-1 and TRBJ2-1, with 9 nucleotides matching TRBD1. With V trimmed by 6 bases and J by 6 bases, 12 bases remained unmatched. Germline CDR1 and CDR2: SQVTM and ANQGSEA. The length of the CDR3 is 15 residues.